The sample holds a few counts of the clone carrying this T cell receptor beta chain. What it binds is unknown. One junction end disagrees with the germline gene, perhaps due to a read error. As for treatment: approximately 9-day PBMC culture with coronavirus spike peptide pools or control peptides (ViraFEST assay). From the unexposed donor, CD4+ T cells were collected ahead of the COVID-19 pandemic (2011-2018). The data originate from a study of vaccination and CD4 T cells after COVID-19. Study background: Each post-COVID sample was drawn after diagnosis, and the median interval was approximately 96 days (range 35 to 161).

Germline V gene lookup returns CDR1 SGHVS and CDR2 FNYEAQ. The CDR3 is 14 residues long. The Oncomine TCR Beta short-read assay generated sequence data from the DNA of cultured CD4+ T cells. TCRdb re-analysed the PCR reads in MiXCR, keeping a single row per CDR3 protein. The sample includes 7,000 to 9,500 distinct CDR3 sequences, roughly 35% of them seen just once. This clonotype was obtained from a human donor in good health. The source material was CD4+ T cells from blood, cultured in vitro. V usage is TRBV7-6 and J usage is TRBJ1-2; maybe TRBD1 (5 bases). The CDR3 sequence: CASRLGPTIGGYTF. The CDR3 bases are TGTGCCAGCCGCTTGGGGCCTACCATAGGGGGCTACACCTTC.